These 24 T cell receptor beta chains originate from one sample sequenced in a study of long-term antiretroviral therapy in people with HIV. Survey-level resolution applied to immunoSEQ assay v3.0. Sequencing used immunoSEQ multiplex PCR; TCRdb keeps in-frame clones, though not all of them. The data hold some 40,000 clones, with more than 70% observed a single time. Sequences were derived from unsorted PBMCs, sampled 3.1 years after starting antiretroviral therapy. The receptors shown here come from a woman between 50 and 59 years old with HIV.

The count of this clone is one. This CDR3 is CASSEGGTRRTEAFF. The CDR3, as DNA: TGTGCCAGCAGTGAAGGGGGGACTAGACGAACTGAAGCTTTCTTT. This sequence joins TRBV2 and TRBJ1-1, with a possible D match to TRBD1 (5 bases). The V and J ends lost 1 base and 5 bases respectively, with 14 bases between them. This CDR3 has 15 residues. Germline CDR1 SNHLY, CDR2 FYNNEI. The whole variable domain, remainder taken from reference TRBV2 and TRBJ1-1, is EPEVTQTPSHQVTQMGQEVILRCVPISNHLYFYWYRQILGQKVEFLVSFYNNEISEKSEIFDDQFSVERPDGSNFTLKIRSTKLEDSAMYFCASSEGGTRRTEAFFGQGTRLTVV.

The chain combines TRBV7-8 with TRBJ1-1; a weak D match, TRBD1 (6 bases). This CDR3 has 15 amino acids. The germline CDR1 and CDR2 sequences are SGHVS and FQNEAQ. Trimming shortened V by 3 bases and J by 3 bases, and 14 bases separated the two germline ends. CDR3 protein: CASSLGAGGDTEAFF. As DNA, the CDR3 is TGTGCCAGCAGCTTGGGGGCGGGGGGGGACACTGAAGCTTTCTTT.

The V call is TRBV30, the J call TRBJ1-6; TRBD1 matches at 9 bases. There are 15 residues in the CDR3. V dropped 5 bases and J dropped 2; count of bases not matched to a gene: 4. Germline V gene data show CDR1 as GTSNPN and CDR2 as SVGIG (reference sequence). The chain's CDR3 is CAWGQGIPYNSPLHF. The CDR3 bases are TGTGCCTGGGGACAGGGGATCCCCTATAATTCACCCCTCCACTTT.

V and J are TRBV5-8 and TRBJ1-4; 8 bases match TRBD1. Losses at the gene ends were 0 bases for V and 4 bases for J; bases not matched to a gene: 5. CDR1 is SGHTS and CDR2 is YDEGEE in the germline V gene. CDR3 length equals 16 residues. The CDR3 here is CASSLVRTGSNEKLFF. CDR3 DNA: TGTGCCAGCAGCTTGGTGAGGACAGGGAGTAATGAAAAACTGTTTTTT.

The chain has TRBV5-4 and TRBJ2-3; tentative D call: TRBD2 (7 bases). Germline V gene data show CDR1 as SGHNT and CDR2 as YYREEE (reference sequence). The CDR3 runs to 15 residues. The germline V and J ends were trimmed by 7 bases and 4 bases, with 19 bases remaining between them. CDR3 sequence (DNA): TGTGCCAGCTCGACGGAGGGGGGGCGGGCAGATACGCAGTATTTT. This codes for CASSTEGGRADTQYF.

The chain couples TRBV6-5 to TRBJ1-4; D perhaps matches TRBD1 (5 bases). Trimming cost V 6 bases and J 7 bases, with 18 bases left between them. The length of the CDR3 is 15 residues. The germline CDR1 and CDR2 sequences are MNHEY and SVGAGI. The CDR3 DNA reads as TGTGCCAGCAGCTACAGGAGAGGGGTTAGTGAAAAACTGTTTTTT. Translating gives CASSYRRGVSEKLFF.

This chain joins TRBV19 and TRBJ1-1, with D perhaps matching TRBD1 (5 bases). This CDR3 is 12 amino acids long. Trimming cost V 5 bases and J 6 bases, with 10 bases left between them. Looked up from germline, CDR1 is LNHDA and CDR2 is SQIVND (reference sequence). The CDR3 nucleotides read TGTGCCAGTAGTCCCCCAGGGCCTGAAGCTTTCTTT. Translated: CASSPPGPEAFF.

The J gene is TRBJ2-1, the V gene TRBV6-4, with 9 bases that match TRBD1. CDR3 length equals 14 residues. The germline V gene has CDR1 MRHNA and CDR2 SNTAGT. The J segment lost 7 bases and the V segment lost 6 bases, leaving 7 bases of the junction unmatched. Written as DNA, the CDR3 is TGTGCCAGCAGACAGACCGGGACAGGGAATGAGCAGTTCTTC. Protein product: CASRQTGTGNEQFF.

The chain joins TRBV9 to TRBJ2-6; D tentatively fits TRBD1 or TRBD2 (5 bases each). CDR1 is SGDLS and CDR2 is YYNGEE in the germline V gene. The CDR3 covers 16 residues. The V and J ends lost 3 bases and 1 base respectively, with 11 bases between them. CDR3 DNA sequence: TGTGCCAGCAGCGCGGGACCCAATTCTGGGGCCAACGTCCTGACTTTC. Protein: CASSAGPNSGANVLTF.

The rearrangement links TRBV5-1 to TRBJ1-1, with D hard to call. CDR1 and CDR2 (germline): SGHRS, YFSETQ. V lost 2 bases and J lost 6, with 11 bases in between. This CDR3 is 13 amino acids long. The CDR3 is CASSFMREAEAFF. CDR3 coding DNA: TGCGCCAGCAGCTTTATGAGGGAAGCTGAAGCTTTCTTT.

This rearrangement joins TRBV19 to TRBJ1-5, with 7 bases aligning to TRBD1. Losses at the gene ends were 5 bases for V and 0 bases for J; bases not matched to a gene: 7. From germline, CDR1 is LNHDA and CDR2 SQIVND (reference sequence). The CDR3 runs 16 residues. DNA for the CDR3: TGTGCCAGTAGTCGACAGGGAGTCTATAGCAATCAGCCCCAGCATTTT. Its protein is CASSRQGVYSNQPQHF.

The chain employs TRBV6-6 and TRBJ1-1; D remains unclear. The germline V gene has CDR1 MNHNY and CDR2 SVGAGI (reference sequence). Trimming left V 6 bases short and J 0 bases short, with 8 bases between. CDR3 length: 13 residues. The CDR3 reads CASSRALNTEAFF. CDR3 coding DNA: TGTGCCAGCAGCCGGGCTCTGAACACTGAAGCTTTCTTT.

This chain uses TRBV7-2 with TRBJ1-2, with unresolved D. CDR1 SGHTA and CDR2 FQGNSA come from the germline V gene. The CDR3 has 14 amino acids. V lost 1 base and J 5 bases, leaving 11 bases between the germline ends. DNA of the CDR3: TGTGCCAGCAGCTTAGACCTGGGGTCGTATGGCTACACCTTC. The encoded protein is CASSLDLGSYGYTF.

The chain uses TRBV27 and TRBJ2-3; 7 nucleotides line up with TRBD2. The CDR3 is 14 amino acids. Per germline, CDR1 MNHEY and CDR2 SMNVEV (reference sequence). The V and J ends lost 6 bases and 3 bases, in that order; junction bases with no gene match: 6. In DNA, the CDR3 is TGTGCCAGCAGCGGTGGCGGGGGAACAGATACGCAGTATTTT. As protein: CASSGGGGTDTQYF.

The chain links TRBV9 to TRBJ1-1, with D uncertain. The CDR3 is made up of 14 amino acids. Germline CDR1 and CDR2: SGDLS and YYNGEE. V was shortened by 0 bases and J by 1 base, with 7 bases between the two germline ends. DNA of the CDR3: TGTGCCAGCAGCGTAGGACAAACGAACACTGAAGCTTTCTTT. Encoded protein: CASSVGQTNTEAFF.

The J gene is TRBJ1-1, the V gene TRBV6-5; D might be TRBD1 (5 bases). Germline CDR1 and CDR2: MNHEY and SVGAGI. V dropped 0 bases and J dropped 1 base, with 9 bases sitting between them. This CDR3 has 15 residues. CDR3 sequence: CASSYSYRKNTEAFF. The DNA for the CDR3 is TGTGCCAGCAGTTACTCGTACAGGAAGAACACTGAAGCTTTCTTT.

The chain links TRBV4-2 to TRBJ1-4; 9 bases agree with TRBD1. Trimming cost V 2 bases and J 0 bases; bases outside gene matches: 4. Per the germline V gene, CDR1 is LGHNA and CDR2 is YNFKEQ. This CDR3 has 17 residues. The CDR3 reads CASSQTGGLATNEKLFF. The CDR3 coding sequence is TGTGCCAGCAGCCAAACAGGGGGCCTTGCAACTAATGAAAAACTGTTTTTT.

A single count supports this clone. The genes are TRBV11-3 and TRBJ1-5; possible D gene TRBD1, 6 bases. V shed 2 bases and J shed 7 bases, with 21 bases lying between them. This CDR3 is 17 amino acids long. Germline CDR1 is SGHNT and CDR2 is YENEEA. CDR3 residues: CASSLSPGTLHGQPQHF. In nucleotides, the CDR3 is TGTGCCAGCAGCTTATCGCCTGGGACACTTCACGGCCAGCCCCAGCATTTT. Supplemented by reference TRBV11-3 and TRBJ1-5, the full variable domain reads EAGVVQSPRYKIIEKKQPVAFWCNPISGHNTLYWYLQNLGQGPELLIRYENEEAVDDSQLPKDRFSAERLKGVDSTLKIQPAELGDSAVYLCASSLSPGTLHGQPQHFGDGTRLSIL.

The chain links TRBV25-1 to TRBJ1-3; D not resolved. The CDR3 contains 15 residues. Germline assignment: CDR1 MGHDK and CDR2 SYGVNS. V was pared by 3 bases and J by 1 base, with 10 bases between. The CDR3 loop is CASSEVRGSGNTIYF. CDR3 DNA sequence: TGTGCCAGCAGTGAGGTACGGGGATCTGGAAACACCATATATTTT. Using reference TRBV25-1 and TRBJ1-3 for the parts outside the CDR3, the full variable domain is EADIYQTPRYLVIGTGKKITLECSQTMGHDKMYWYQQDPGMELHLIHYSYGVNSTEKGDLSSESTVSRIRTEHFPLTLESARPSHTSQYLCASSEVRGSGNTIYFGEGSWLTVV.

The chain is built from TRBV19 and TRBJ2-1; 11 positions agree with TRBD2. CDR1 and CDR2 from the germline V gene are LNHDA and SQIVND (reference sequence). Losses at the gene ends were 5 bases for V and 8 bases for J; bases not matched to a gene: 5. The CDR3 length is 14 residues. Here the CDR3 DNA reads TGTGCCAGTAGTCCTAGCGGGGGGATGGATGAGCAGTTCTTC. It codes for CASSPSGGMDEQFF. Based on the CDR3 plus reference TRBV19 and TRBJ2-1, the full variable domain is DGGITQSPKYLFRKEGQNVTLSCEQNLNHDAMYWYRQDPGQGLRLIYYSQIVNDFQKGDIAEGYSVSREKKESFPLTVTSAQKNPTAFYLCASSPSGGMDEQFFGPGTRLTVL.

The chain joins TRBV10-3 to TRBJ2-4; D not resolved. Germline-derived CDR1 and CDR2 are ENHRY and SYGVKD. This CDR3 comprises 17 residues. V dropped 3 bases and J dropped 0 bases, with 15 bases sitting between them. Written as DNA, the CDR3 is TGTGCCATCAGTGAAGCCCCGCAGGCCACAGCCAAAAACATTCAGTACTTC. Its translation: CAISEAPQATAKNIQYF.

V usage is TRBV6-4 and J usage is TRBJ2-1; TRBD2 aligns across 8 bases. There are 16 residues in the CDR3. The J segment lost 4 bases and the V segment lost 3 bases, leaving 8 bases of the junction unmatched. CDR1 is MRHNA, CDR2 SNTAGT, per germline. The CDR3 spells CASSEGSSGLYNEQFF. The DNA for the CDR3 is TGTGCCAGCAGTGAAGGGTCTAGCGGGCTTTACAATGAGCAGTTCTTC.

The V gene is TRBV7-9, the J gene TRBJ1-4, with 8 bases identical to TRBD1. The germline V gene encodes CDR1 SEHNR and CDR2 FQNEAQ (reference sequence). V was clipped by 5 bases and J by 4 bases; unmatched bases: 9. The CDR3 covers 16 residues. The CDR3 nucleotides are TGTGCCAGCAGCCTACGTCGGGGACAGGTTAATGAAAAACTGTTTTTT. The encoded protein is CASSLRRGQVNEKLFF. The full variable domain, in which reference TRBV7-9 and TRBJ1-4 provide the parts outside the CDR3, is DTGVSQNPRHKITKRGQNVTFRCDPISEHNRLYWYRQTLGQGPEFLTYFQNEAQLEKSRLLSDRFSAERPKGSFSTLEIQRTEQGDSAMYLCASSLRRGQVNEKLFFGSGTQLSVL.

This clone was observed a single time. In nucleotides, the CDR3 is TGTGCCAGCAGCTCTCTAGACGGGAGCTCTGGGGCCAACGTCCTGACTTTC. Translating gives CASSSLDGSSGANVLTF. The chain uses TRBV5-5 and TRBJ2-6, with a weak D call TRBD2 (6 bases). Germline-derived CDR1 and CDR2 are SGHKS and YYEKEE (reference sequence). With 3 bases removed from V and 0 bases from J, the gap between germline ends came to 13 bases. The CDR3 runs to 17 residues.